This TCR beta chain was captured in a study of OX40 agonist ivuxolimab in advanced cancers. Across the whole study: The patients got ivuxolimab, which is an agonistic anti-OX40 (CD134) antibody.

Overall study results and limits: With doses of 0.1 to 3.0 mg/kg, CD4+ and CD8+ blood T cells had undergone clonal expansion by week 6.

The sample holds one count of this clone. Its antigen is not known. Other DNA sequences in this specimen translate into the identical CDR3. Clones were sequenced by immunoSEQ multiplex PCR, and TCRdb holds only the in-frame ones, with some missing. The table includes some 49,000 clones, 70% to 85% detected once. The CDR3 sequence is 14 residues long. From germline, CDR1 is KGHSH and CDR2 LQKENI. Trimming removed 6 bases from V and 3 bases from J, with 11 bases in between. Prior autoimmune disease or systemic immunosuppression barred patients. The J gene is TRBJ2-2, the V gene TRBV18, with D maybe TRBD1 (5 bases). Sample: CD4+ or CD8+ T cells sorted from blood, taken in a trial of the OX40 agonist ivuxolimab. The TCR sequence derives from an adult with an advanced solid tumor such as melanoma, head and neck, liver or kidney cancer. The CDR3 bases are TGTGCCAGCTCCCCCAAAGGGGACACCGGGGAGCTGTTTTTT. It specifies CASSPKGDTGELFF.